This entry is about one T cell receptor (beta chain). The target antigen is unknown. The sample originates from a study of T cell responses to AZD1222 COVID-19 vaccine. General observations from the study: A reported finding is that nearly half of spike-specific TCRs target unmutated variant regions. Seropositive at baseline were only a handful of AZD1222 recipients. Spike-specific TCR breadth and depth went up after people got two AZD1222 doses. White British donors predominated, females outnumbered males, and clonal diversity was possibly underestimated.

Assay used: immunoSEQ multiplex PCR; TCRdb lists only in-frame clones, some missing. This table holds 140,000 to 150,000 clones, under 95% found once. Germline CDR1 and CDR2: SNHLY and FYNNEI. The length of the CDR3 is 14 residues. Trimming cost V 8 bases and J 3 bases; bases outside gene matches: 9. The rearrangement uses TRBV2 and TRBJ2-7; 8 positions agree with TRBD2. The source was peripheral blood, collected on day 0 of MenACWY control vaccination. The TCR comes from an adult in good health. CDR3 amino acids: CASERGLAGYEQYF. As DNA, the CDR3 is TGTGCCAGCGAACGGGGGCTAGCGGGCTACGAGCAGTACTTC.